One and the same sample provided the 12 T cell receptor beta chains below, sequenced in a study of shared clonotypes between healthy human individuals. Sequencing was performed with immunoSEQ multiplex PCR; in TCRdb, only in-frame clones are kept and a portion is missing. This table has more than 2 million clones, 95% appearing once. Sample: naive CD4+ T cells sorted from blood. As for subset: CD45RA+ positively selected. These receptors all stem from a man between 18 and 29 years old in good health.

The chain combines TRBV2 with TRBJ2-7; D possibly corresponds to TRBD2 (5 bases). Trimming stripped 8 bases from V and 3 bases from J, with 17 bases between. This CDR3 has 14 residues. Germline assignment: CDR1 SNHLY and CDR2 FYNNEI. Here the CDR3 reads CASLHGVGSYEQYF. The CDR3 nucleotides are TGTGCCAGCCTCCACGGGGTTGGGAGCTACGAGCAGTACTTC.

The rearrangement links TRBV19 to TRBJ2-3, with TRBD1 identical over 8 bases. Per germline, CDR1 LNHDA and CDR2 SQIVND (reference sequence). V shed 4 bases and J 2 bases; nucleotides not matched to a gene: 5. The CDR3 contains 15 residues. CDR3 region: CASSTGQGSTDTQYF. The CDR3 nucleotides read TGTGCCAGTAGTACAGGACAGGGATCCACAGATACGCAGTATTTT.

The chain couples TRBV9 to TRBJ1-1; 7 nucleotides match TRBD1. Germline lookup yields CDR1 SGDLS and CDR2 YYNGEE. This CDR3 is 13 amino acids long. V shed 3 bases, J shed 7 bases, and the junction held 6 bases outside the gene matches. CDR3 DNA sequence: TGTGCCAGCAGCGCCCAGACAGGGTATGAAGCTTTCTTT. This gives the protein CASSAQTGYEAFF.

J is TRBJ1-3 and V is TRBV5-1; possibly TRBD1 for D (5 bases). CDR1 and CDR2 from the germline V gene are SGHRS and YFSETQ. V was trimmed by 4 bases and J by 4 bases, leaving 15 bases between them. The CDR3 is 15 residues long. CDR3 bases: TGCGCCAGCAGCGATTGGGGCGGCGCAGGAAACACCATATATTTT. This encodes CASSDWGGAGNTIYF.

The chain recombines TRBV30 with TRBJ2-2; D possibly corresponds to TRBD2 (5 bases). The ends were cut back, 0 bases at V and 1 base at J, with 9 bases in the middle. This CDR3 contains 15 residues. Looked up from germline, CDR1 is GTSNPN and CDR2 is SVGIG (reference sequence). The CDR3 DNA reads as TGTGCCTGGAGTGTTTCGGGGAAGAACACCGGGGAGCTGTTTTTT. It is translated as CAWSVSGKNTGELFF.

As concerns this clone: The sample has other DNA sequences that encode this CDR3 too. The rearrangement uses TRBV20-1 and TRBJ1-1; no clear D gene. Between the trimmed V and J ends, which lost 3 bases and 3 bases, there was a span of 2 bases. Germline V CDR1 and CDR2: DFQATT, SNEGSKA (reference sequence). This CDR3 has 10 amino acids. The CDR3, as DNA: TGCAGTGCTAGGGACACTGAAGCTTTCTTT. Translating it yields CSARDTEAFF.

The J gene is TRBJ2-7, the V gene TRBV10-3; 9 nucleotides line up with TRBD2. CDR1 is ENHRY, CDR2 SYGVKD, per germline. With V trimmed by 3 bases and J by 2 bases, 14 bases remained unmatched. This CDR3 comprises 18 residues. CDR3 in DNA: TGTGCCATCAGTGACGGGTTCCGTGAAGCGGGAGGCCCCTACGAGCAGTACTTC. This encodes CAISDGFREAGGPYEQYF.

This clone was detected only once. The chain is built from TRBV5-1 and TRBJ2-2; 7 bases line up with TRBD1. The CDR3 spans 15 residues. V trimming: 3 bases; J trimming: 5 bases; junction bases outside the gene matches: 7. Germline V gives CDR1 SGHRS, CDR2 YFSETQ. The CDR3 nucleotides are TGCGCCAGCAGCTCCGACAGGGTTACTACCGGGGAGCTGTTTTTT. It translates to CASSSDRVTTGELFF.

The chain combines TRBV2 with TRBJ1-4; D may be TRBD1 (5 bases). The V end lost 7 bases, the J end lost 7 bases, and 19 bases lay between the germline ends. This CDR3 is built from 15 residues. Germline V gene sequence: CDR1 SNHLY, CDR2 FYNNEI. DNA of the CDR3: TGTGCCAGCAACCGGGAAGGGGTAGTATTTGAAAAACTGTTTTTT. Protein product: CASNREGVVFEKLFF. Variable domain in full (rest from reference TRBV2 and TRBJ1-4): EPEVTQTPSHQVTQMGQEVILRCVPISNHLYFYWYRQILGQKVEFLVSFYNNEISEKSEIFDDQFSVERPDGSNFTLKIRSTKLEDSAMYFCASNREGVVFEKLFFGSGTQLSVL.

Worth noting for this clone: A read error may be the cause here, since a much bigger clone is one base away. This CDR3 is also generated by other DNA sequences in the sample. The gene calls are TRBV6-1 and TRBJ2-7; D gene uncertain. CDR1 MNHNS and CDR2 SASEGT come from the germline V gene. This CDR3 contains 11 residues. V was cut by 3 bases and J by 1 base, with 1 base left in between. This chain's CDR3 is CASSESYEQYF. As DNA, the CDR3 is TGTGCCAGCAGTGAGTCCTACGAGCAGTACTTC.

The rearrangement joins TRBV5-4 to TRBJ2-7; D tentatively fits TRBD1 or TRBD2 (5 bases each). This CDR3 has 14 residues. V gave up 1 base and J gave up 2 bases, with 10 bases separating them. The V gene's germline CDR1 is SGHNT and CDR2 YYREEE (reference sequence). CDR3 amino acids: CASSLMGPPYEQYF. DNA of the CDR3: TGTGCCAGCAGCTTGATGGGACCCCCCTACGAGCAGTACTTC.

As to this clone: The sample has other DNA sequences that encode this CDR3 too. Here the CDR3 reads CASSIGSGNTIYF. CDR3 nucleotide sequence: TGTGCCAGTAGTATCGGGTCGGGAAACACCATATATTTT. The chain carries TRBV19 and TRBJ1-3; no clear D. Germline V gives CDR1 LNHDA, CDR2 SQIVND (reference sequence). Trimming pared 3 bases from V and 4 bases from J, leaving 7 bases between. The length of the CDR3 is 13 residues.